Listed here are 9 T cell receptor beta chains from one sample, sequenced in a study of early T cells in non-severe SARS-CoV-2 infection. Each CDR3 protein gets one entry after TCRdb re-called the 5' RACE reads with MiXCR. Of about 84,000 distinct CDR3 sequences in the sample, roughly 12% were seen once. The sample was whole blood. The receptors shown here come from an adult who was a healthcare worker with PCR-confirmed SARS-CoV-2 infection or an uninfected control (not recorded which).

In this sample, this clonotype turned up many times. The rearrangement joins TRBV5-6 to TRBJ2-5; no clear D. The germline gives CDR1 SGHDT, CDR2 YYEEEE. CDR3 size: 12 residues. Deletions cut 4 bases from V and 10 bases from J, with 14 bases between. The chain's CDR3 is CASSTGPLGQYF. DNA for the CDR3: TGTGCCAGCAGCACCGGGCCGCTCGGCCAGTACTTC.

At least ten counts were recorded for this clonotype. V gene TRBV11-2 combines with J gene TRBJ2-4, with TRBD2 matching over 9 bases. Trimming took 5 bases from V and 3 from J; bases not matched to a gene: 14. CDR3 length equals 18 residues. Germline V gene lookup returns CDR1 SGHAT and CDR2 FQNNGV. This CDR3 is CASSERLTSGPLKNIQYF. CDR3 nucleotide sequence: TGTGCCAGCAGCGAGAGGCTAACTAGCGGGCCACTCAAAAACATTCAGTACTTC.

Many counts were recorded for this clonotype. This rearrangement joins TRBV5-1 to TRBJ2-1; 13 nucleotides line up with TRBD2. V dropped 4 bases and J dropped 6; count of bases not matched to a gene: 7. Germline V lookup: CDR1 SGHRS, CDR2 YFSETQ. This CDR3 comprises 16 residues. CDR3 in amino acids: CASSRPGTSGANEQFF. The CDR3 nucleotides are TGCGCCAGCAGCCGGCCCGGGACTAGCGGGGCCAATGAGCAGTTCTTC.

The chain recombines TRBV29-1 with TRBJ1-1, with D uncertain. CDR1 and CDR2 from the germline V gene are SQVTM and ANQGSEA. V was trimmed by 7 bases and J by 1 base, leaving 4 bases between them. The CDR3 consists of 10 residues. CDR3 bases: TGCAGCGCACGGAACACTGAAGCTTTCTTT. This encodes CSARNTEAFF.

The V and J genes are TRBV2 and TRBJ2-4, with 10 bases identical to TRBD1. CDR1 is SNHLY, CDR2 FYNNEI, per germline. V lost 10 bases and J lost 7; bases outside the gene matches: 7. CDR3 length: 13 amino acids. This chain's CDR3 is CATSGTGANIQYF. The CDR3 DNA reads TGTGCCACCTCCGGGACAGGGGCGAACATTCAGTACTTC.

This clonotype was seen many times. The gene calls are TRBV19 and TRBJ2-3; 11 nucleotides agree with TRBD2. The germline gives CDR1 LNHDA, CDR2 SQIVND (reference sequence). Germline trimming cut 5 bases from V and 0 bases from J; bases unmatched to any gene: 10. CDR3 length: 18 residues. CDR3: CASSPHSSGGPSTDTQYF. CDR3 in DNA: TGTGCCAGTAGTCCTCACTCTAGCGGGGGGCCGAGCACAGATACGCAGTATTTT.

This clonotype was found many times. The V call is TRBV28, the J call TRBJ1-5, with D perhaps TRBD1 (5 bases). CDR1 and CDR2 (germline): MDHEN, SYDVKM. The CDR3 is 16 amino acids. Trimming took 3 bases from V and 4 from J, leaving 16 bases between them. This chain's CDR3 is CASSLRSAGRNQPQHF. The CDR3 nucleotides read TGTGCCAGCAGTTTGAGGTCGGCAGGGCGGAATCAGCCCCAGCATTTT.

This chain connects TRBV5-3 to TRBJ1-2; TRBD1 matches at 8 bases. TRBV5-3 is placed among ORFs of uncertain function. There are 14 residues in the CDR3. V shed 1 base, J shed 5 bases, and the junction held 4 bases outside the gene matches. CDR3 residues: CARSLWTGFYGYTF. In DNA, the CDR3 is TGTGCCAGAAGCTTGTGGACAGGGTTTTATGGCTACACCTTC.

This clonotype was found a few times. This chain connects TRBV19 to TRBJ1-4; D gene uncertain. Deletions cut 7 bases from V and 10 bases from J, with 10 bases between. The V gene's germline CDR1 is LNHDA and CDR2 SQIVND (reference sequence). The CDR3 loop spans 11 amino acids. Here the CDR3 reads CASNVGRKLFF. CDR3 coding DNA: TGTGCCAGTAACGTCGGACGAAAACTGTTTTTT. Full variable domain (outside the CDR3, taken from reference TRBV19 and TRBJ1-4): DGGITQSPKYLFRKEGQNVTLSCEQNLNHDAMYWYRQDPGQGLRLIYYSQIVNDFQKGDIAEGYSVSREKKESFPLTVTSAQKNPTAFYLCASNVGRKLFFGSGTQLSVL.